This is a list of T cell receptor beta chains from one sample in a study of T cell responses to AZD1222 COVID-19 vaccine. This table comes from immunoSEQ multiplex PCR, and its TCRdb copy is limited to in-frame clones, with some not included. The sample has about 97,000 clones; approximately 91% are singletons. Sequenced here: peripheral blood, sampled on day 0 of AZD1222 vaccination. The receptor set was obtained from an adult in good health. The conserved cysteine and the conserved F or W are not part of the CDR3 here. The order of the fields is D gene, J gene, V gene, CDR3 protein. The D gene is left open where the match is weak.

d_call: -; j_call: TRBJ1-5; v_call: TRBV28; cdr3_aa: ASSSPTSNQPQH
d_call: TRBD1; j_call: TRBJ2-3; v_call: TRBV5-6; cdr3_aa: ASSIRDSGSTDTQY
d_call: TRBD1; j_call: TRBJ1-2; v_call: TRBV19; cdr3_aa: ASSIAGGSYGYT
d_call: TRBD1; j_call: TRBJ1-6; v_call: TRBV25-1; cdr3_aa: ASSGWDRNSPLH
d_call: -; j_call: TRBJ2-4; v_call: TRBV19; cdr3_aa: ASSIGNKEGKNIQY
d_call: -; j_call: TRBJ1-4; v_call: TRBV6-1; cdr3_aa: ASSEAPGSHEKLF
d_call: -; j_call: TRBJ1-4; v_call: TRBV19; cdr3_aa: ASSISARWEKLF
d_call: -; j_call: TRBJ1-2; v_call: TRBV15; cdr3_aa: ATSRDRAANYGYT
d_call: -; j_call: TRBJ2-1; v_call: TRBV7-9; cdr3_aa: ASSLFGEQF
d_call: TRBD1; j_call: TRBJ1-3; v_call: TRBV5-1; cdr3_aa: ASSPTGVGNTIY
d_call: -; j_call: TRBJ2-1; v_call: TRBV6-5; cdr3_aa: ASSTRGGSYNEQF
d_call: TRBD1; j_call: TRBJ2-7; v_call: TRBV30; cdr3_aa: AWSEQDRVNEQY
d_call: TRBD1; j_call: TRBJ1-1; v_call: TRBV3-1/TRBV3-2; cdr3_aa: ASSQGTAANTEAF
d_call: -; j_call: TRBJ2-7; v_call: TRBV18; cdr3_aa: ASSPPREELKLPYEQY
d_call: -; j_call: TRBJ1-2; v_call: TRBV20-1; cdr3_aa: SRTSGFGYT
d_call: -; j_call: TRBJ2-1; v_call: TRBV7-8; cdr3_aa: ASSLDWGTSSYNEQF
d_call: -; j_call: TRBJ2-7; v_call: TRBV5-5; cdr3_aa: ASSRTTGEQY
d_call: -; j_call: TRBJ1-4; v_call: TRBV6-5; cdr3_aa: ASSYQGWGEKLF
d_call: -; j_call: TRBJ1-6; v_call: TRBV5-1; cdr3_aa: ASSAEGSYNSPLH
d_call: -; j_call: TRBJ1-1; v_call: TRBV28; cdr3_aa: ASSFWGRETEAF
d_call: -; j_call: TRBJ2-4; v_call: TRBV3-1/TRBV3-2; cdr3_aa: ASSPIYSLAKNIQY
d_call: TRBD1; j_call: TRBJ1-5; v_call: TRBV10-1; cdr3_aa: ASSEYGQGPGRSNQPQH
d_call: TRBD1; j_call: TRBJ2-3; v_call: TRBV7-6; cdr3_aa: ASSLGTGTDTQY
d_call: -; j_call: TRBJ2-5; v_call: TRBV5-1; cdr3_aa: ASSLQSAGTGETQY
d_call: -; j_call: TRBJ2-5; v_call: TRBV5-8; cdr3_aa: ASSIHSGFETQY
d_call: -; j_call: TRBJ1-4; v_call: TRBV12-3/TRBV12-4; cdr3_aa: ASSFDRIEKLF
d_call: -; j_call: TRBJ1-1; v_call: TRBV18; cdr3_aa: ASSPEGGTEAF
d_call: -; j_call: TRBJ1-3; v_call: TRBV5-4; cdr3_aa: ASSLQGTNTIY